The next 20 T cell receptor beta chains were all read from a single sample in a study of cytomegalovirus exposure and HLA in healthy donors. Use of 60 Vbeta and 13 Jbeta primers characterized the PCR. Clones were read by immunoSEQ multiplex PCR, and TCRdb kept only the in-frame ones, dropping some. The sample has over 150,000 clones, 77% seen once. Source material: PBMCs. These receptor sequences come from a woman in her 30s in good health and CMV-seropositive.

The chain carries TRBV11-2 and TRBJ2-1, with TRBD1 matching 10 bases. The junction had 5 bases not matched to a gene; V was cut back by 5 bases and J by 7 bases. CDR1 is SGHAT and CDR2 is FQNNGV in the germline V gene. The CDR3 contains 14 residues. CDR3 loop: CASSPGTGVNEQFF. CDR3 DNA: TGTGCCAGCAGCCCAGGGACAGGGGTGAATGAGCAGTTCTTC.

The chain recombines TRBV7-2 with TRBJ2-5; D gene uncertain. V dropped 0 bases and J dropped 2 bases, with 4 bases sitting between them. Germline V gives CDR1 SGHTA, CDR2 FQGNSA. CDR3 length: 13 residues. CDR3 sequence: CASSLAQQETQYF. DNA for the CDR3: TGTGCCAGCAGCTTAGCCCAGCAAGAGACCCAGTACTTC.

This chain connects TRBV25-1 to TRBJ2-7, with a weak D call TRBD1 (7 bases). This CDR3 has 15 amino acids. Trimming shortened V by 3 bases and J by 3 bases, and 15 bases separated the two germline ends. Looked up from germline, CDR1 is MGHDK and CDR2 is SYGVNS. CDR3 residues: CASSEGQGGFYEQYF. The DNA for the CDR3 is TGTGCCAGCAGTGAGGGGCAGGGGGGATTCTACGAGCAGTACTTC.

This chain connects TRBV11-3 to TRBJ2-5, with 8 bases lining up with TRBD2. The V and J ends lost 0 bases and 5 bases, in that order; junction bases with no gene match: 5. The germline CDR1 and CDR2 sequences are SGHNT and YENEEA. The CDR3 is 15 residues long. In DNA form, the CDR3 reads TGTGCCAGCAGCTTAGAGGGACTAGGAGGCGAGACCCAGTACTTC. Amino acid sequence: CASSLEGLGGETQYF.

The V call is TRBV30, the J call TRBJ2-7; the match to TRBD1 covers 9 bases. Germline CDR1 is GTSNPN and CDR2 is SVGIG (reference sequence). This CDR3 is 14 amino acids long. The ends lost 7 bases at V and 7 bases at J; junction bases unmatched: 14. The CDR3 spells CASSGTGISAEQYF. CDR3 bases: TGTGCCTCCTCCGGGACAGGGATTAGCGCGGAGCAGTACTTC.

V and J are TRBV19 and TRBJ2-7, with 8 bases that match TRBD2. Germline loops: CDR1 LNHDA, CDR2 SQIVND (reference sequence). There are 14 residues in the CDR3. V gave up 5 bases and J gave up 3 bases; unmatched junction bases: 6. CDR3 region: CASSLGLVGYEQYF. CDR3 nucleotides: TGTGCCAGTAGTCTGGGACTAGTCGGCTACGAGCAGTACTTC.

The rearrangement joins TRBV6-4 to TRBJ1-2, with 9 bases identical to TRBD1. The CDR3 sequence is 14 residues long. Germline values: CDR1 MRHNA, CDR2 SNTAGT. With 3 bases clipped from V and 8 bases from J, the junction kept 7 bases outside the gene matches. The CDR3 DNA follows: TGTGCCAGCAGTGAGCAACAGGGGGCTCGAGGCTACACCTTC. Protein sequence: CASSEQQGARGYTF.

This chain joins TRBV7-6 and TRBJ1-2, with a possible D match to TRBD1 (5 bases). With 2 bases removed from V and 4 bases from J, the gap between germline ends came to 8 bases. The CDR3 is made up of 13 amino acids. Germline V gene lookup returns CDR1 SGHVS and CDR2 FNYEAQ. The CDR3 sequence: CASSLSGGYGYTF. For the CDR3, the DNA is TGTGCCAGCAGCTTATCGGGGGGCTATGGCTACACCTTC.

CDR3 loop: CASSPTTVNTEAFF. CDR3 coding DNA: TGTGCCAGCAGCCCGACGACTGTGAACACTGAAGCTTTCTTT. The chain is built from TRBV7-8 and TRBJ1-1; the D is unclear. The CDR3 length is 14 residues. Germline lookup yields CDR1 SGHVS and CDR2 FQNEAQ. The ends were cut back, 5 bases at V and 0 bases at J, with 10 bases in the middle.

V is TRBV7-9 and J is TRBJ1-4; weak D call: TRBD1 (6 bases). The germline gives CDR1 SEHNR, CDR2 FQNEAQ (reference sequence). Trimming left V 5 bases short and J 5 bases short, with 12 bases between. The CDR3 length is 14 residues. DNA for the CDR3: TGTGCCAGCAGCGCACAGGGTAGAAATGAAAAACTGTTTTTT. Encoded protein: CASSAQGRNEKLFF.

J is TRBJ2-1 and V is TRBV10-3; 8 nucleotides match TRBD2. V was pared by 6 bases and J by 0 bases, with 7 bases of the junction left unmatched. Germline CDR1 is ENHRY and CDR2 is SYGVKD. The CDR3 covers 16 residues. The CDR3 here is CAIRADSGSSYNEQFF. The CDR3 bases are TGTGCCATCAGGGCAGACAGCGGGAGCTCCTACAATGAGCAGTTCTTC.

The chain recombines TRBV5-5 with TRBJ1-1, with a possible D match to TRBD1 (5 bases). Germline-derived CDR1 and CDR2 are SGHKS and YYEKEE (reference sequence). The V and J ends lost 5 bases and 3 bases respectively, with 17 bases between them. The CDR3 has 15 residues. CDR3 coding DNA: TGTGCCAGCAGGATACCCGGCGGGGCGGACACTGAAGCTTTCTTT. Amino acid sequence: CASRIPGGADTEAFF.

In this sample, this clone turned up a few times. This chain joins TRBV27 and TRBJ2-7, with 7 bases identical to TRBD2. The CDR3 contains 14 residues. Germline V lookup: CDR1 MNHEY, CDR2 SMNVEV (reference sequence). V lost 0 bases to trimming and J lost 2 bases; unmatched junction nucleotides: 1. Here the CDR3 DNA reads TGTGCCAGCAGTTTATCGGGACTAACCTACGAGCAGTACTTC. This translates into CASSLSGLTYEQYF.

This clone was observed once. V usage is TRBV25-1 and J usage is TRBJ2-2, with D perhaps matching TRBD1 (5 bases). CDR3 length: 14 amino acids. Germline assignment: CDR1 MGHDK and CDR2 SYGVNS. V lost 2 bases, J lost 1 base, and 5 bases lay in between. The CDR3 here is CASSEQGNTGELFF. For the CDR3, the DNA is TGTGCCAGCAGTGAACAGGGGAACACCGGGGAGCTGTTTTTT.

The CDR3 protein is CASSSGQGLDEQFF. The CDR3 region has the DNA TGTGCCAGCAGTTCGGGACAGGGCTTGGATGAGCAGTTCTTC. The rearrangement links TRBV27 to TRBJ2-1; 9 bases fit TRBD1. Germline CDR1 MNHEY, CDR2 SMNVEV (reference sequence). V lost 4 bases to trimming and J lost 8 bases; unmatched junction nucleotides: 6. The CDR3 has 14 residues.

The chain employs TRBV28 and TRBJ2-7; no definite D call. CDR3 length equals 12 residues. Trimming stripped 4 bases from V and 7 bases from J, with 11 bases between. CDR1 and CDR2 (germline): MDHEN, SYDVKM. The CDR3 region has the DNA TGTGCCAGCAGTTACTACCTGAAAGAGCAGTACTTC. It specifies CASSYYLKEQYF.

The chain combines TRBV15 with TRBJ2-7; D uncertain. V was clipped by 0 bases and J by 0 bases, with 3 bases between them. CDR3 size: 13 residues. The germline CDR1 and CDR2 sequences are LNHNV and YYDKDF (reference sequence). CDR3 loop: CATSRDISYEQYF. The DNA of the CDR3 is TGTGCCACCAGCAGAGACATCTCCTACGAGCAGTACTTC.

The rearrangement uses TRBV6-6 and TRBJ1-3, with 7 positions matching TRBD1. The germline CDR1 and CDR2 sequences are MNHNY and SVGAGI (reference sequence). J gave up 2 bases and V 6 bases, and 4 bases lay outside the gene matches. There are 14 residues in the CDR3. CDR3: CASRSQGTGNTIYF. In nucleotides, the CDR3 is TGTGCCAGCAGATCACAGGGGACTGGAAACACCATATATTTT.

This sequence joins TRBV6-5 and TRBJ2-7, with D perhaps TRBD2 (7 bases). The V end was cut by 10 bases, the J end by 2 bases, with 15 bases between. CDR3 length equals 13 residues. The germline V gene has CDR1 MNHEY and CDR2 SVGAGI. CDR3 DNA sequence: TGTGCCACTCGCGAAGGGGGGGCCTACGAGCAGTACTTC. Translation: CATREGGAYEQYF.

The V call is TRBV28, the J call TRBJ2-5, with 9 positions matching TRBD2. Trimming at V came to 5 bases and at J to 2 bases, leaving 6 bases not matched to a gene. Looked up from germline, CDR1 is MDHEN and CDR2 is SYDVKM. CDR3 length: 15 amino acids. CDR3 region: CASSGRLAVQETQYF. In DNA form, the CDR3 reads TGTGCCAGCAGTGGACGACTAGCGGTTCAAGAGACCCAGTACTTC.